This T cell receptor beta chain was identified in a study of blood T cell repertoires in COVID-19. About the research overall: Specimens from acute and convalescent COVID-19 originated in the United States, Italy and Spain. PBMCs, B-cell-depleted T cells, or T cells provided the cDNA or gDNA that made up the material.

Trimming shortened V by 5 bases and J by 8 bases, and 10 bases separated the two germline ends. CDR1 is MDHEN and CDR2 is SYDVKM in the germline V gene. This CDR3 has 11 residues. Method: immunoSEQ multiplex PCR; TCRdb's copy keeps in-frame clones and lacks some. The data hold around 150,000 clones, with over 80% observed a single time. Which cohort a participant joined came from the clinical history participants gave. The receptor comes from a man between 65 and 85 years old who had been exposed to COVID-19. Sequencing was performed on PBMCs or T cells enriched from blood (not recorded which). This chain uses TRBV28 with TRBJ2-7, with D possibly matching TRBD1 (6 bases). The CDR3 DNA sequence: TGTGCCAGCAGTCCCCAGGGGAAGCAGTACTTC. This encodes CASSPQGKQYF.